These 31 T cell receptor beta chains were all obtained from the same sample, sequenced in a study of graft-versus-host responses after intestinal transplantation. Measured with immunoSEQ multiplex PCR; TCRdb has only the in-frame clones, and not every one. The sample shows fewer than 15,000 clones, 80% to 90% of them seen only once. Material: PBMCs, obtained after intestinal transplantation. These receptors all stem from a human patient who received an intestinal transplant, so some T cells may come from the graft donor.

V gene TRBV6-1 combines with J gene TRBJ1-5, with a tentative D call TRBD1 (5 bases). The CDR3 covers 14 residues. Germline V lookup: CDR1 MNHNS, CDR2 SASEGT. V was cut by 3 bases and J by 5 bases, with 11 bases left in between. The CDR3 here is CASSESSGHQPQHF. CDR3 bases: TGTGCCAGCAGTGAGTCCTCAGGGCATCAGCCCCAGCATTTT.

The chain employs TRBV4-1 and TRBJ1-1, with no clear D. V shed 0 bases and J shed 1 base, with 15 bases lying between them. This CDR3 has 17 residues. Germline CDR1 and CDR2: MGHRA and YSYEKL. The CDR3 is CASSQDVIVGRNTEAFF. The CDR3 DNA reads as TGCGCCAGCAGCCAAGATGTCATCGTTGGGAGGAACACTGAAGCTTTCTTT.

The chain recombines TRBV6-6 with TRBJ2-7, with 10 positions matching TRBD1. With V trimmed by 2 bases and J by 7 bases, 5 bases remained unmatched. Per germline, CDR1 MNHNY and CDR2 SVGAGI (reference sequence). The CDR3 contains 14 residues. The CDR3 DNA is TGTGCCAGCAGTTACGACAGGGGGCGACCAGAGCAGTACTTC. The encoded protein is CASSYDRGRPEQYF.

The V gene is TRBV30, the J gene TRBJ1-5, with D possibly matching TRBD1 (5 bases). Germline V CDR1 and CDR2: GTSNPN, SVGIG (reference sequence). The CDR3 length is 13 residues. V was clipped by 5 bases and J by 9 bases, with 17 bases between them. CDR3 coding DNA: TGTGCCTGGGAAGACAAGTCTGGGGGGCCCCAGCATTTT. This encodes CAWEDKSGGPQHF.

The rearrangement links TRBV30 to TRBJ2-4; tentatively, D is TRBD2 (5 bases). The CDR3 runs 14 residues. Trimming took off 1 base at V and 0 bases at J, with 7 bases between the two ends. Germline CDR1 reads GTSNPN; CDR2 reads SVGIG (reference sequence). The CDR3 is CAWSGAGAKNIQYF. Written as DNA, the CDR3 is TGTGCCTGGAGTGGGGCGGGAGCCAAAAACATTCAGTACTTC.

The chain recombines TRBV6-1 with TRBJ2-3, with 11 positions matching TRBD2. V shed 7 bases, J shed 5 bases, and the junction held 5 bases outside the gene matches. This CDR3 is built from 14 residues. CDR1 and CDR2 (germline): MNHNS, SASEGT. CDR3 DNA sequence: TGTGCCAGCATAGCGGGAGGGCCGGTAGATACGCAGTATTTT. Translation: CASIAGGPVDTQYF.

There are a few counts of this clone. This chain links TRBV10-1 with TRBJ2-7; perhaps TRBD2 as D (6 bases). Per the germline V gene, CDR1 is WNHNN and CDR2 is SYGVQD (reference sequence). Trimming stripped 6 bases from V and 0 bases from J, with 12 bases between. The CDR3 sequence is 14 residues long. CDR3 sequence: CASSPVSGSYEQYF. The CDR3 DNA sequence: TGCGCCAGCAGCCCGGTTAGCGGCTCCTACGAGCAGTACTTC.

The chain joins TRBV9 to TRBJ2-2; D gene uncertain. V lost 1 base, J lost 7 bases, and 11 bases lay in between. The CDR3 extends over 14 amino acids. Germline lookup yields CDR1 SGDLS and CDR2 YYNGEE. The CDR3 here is CASSVNLRGGELFF. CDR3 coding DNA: TGTGCCAGCAGCGTAAACCTCCGCGGCGGGGAGCTGTTTTTT.

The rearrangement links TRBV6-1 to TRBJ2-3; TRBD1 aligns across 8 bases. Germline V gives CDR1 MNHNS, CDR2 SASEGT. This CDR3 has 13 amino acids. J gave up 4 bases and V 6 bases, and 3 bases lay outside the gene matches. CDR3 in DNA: TGTGCCAGCAGGGACAGGGAGCCAGATACGCAGTATTTT. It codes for CASRDREPDTQYF.

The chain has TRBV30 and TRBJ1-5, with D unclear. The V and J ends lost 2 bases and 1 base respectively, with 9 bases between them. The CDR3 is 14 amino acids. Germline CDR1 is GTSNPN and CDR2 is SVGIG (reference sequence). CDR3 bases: TGTGCCTGGAGTAAGTTTACAAGCAATCAGCCCCAGCATTTT. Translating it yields CAWSKFTSNQPQHF. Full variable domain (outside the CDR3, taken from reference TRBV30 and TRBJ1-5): SQTIHQWPATLVQPVGSPLSLECTVEGTSNPNLYWYRQAAGRGLQLLFYSVGIGQISSEVPQNLSASRPQDRQFILSSKKLLLSDSGFYLCAWSKFTSNQPQHFGDGTRLSIL.

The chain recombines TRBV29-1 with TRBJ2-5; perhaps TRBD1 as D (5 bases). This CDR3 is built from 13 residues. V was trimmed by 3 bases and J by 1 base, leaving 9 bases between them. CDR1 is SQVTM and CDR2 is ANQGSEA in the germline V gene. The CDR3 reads CSVELGVQETQYF. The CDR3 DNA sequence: TGCAGCGTTGAGTTAGGGGTCCAAGAGACCCAGTACTTC.

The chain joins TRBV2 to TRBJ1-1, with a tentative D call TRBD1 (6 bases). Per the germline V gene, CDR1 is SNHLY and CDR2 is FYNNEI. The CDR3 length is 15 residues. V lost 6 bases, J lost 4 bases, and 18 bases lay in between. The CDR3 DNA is TGTGCCAGCAGAGGGCAGGGGCTTCGGAGCACTGAAGCTTTCTTT. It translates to CASRGQGLRSTEAFF.

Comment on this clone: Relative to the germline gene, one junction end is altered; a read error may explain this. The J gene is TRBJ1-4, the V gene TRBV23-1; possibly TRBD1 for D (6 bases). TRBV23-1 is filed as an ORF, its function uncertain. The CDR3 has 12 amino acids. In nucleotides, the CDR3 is TGCGCCACAGGGACAACTTATGAAAAACTGTTTTTT. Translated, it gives CATGTTYEKLFF.

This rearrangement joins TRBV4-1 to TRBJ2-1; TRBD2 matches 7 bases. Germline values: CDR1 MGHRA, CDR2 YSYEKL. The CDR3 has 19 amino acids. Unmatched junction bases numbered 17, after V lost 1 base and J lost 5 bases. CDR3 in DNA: TGCGCCAGCAGCCAAGCCCCTTATGATACGGGAGGTGTTAACAATGAGCAGTTCTTC. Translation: CASSQAPYDTGGVNNEQFF.

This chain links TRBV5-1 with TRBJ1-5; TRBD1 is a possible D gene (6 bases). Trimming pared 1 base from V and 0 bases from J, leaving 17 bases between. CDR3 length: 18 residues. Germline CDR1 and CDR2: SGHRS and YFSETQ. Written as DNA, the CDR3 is TGCGCCAGCAGCTTGAATGGACAGACCTTTTATAGCAATCAGCCCCAGCATTTT. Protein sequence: CASSLNGQTFYSNQPQHF.

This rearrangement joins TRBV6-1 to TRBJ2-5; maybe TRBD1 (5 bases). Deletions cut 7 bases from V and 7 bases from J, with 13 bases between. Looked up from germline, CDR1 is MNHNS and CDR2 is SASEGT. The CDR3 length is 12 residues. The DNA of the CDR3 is TGTGCCAGCATAGGGGTAGCAGGGACCCAGTACTTC. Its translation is CASIGVAGTQYF.

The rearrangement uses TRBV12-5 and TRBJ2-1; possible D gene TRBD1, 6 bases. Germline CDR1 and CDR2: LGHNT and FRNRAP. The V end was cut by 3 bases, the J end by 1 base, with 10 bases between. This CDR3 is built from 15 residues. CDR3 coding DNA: TGTGCTAGTGGTTTCCTCGGACAGTCCTACAATGAGCAGTTCTTC. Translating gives CASGFLGQSYNEQFF. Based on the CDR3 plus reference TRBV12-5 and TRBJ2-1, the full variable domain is DARVTQTPRHKVTEMGQEVTMRCQPILGHNTVFWYRQTMMQGLELLAYFRNRAPLDDSGMPKDRFSAEMPDATLATLKIQPSEPRDSAVYFCASGFLGQSYNEQFFGPGTRLTVL.

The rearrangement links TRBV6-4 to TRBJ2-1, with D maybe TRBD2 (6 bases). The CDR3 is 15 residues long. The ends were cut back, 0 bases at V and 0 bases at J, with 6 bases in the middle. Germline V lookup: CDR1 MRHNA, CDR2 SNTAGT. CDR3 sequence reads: CASSDSGSSYNEQFF. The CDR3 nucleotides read TGTGCCAGCAGTGACTCCGGGAGCTCCTACAATGAGCAGTTCTTC.

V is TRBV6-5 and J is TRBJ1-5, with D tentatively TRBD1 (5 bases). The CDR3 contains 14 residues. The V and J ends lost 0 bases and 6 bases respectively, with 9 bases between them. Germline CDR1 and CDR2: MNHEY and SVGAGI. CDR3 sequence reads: CASSYSGPSQPQHF. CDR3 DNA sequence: TGTGCCAGCAGTTACTCGGGGCCTAGTCAGCCCCAGCATTTT.

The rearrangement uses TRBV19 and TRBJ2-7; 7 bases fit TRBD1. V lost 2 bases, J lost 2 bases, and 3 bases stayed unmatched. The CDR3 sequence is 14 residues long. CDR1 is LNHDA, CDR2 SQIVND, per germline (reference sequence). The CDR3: CASSIWDSPYEQYF. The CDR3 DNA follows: TGTGCCAGTAGTATATGGGACAGTCCCTACGAGCAGTACTTC. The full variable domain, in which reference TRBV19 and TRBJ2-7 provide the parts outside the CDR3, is DGGITQSPKYLFRKEGQNVTLSCEQNLNHDAMYWYRQDPGQGLRLIYYSQIVNDFQKGDIAEGYSVSREKKESFPLTVTSAQKNPTAFYLCASSIWDSPYEQYFGPGTRLTVT.

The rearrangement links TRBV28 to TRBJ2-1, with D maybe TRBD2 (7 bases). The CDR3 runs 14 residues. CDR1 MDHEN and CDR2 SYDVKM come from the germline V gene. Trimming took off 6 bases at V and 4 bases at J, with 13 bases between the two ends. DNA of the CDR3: TGTGCCAGCAGGGGAGAGGGGGGGTACAATGAGCAGTTCTTC. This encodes CASRGEGGYNEQFF.

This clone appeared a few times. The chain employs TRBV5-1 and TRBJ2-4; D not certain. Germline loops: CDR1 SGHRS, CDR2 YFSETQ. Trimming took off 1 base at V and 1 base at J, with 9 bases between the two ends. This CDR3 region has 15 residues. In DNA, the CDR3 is TGCGCCAGCAGCTTGCAAGGGATGGCCAAAAACATTCAGTACTTC. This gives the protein CASSLQGMAKNIQYF.

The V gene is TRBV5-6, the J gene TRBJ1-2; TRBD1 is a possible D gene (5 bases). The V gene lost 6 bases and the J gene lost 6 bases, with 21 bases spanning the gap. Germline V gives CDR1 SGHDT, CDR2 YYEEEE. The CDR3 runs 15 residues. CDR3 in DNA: TGTGCCAGCAAGGTCGGGTGGGGGACGGATCATGGCTACACCTTC. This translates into CASKVGWGTDHGYTF.

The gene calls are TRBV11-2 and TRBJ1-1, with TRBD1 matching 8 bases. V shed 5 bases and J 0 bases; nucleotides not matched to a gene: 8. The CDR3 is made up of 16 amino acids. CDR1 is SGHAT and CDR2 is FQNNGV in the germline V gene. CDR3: CASSPTGTGMNTEAFF. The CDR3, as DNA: TGTGCCAGCAGCCCGACCGGGACAGGCATGAACACTGAAGCTTTCTTT.

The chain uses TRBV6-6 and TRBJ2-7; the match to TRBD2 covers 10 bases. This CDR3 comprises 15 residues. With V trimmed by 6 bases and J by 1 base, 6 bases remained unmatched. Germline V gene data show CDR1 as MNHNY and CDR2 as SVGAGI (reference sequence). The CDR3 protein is CASSLAGVGSYEQYF. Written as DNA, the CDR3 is TGTGCCAGCAGCCTAGCGGGAGTAGGGTCCTACGAGCAGTACTTC.

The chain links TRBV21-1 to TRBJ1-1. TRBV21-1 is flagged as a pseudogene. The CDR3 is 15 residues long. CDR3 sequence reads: CASSKGEDGNTEAFF. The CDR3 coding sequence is TGTGCCAGCAGTAAAGGAGAGGACGGGAACACTGAAGCTTTCTTT.

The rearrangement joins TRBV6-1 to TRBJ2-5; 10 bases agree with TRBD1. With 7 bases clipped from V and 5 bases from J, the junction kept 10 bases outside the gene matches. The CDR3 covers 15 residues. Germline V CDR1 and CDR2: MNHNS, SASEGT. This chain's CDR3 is CASNRQGAGWETQYF. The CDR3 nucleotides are TGTGCCAGCAACAGACAGGGGGCCGGGTGGGAGACCCAGTACTTC.

The CDR3 DNA follows: TGTGCCAGCAGCCCTGTCTTAGCGGGGAATTACAATGAGCAGTTCTTC. Amino acid sequence: CASSPVLAGNYNEQFF. This chain uses TRBV9 with TRBJ2-1; 8 nucleotides agree with TRBD2. The length of the CDR3 is 16 residues. The germline gives CDR1 SGDLS, CDR2 YYNGEE. The V gene end was trimmed by 4 bases and the J gene end by 4 bases; junction bases not matched to a gene: 10.

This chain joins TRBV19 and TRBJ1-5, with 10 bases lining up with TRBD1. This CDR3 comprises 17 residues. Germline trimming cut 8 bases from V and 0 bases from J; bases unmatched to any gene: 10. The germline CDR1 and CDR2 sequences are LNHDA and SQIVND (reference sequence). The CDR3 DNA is TGTGCCAGTGACGGACAGGGGGTGTCATATAGCAATCAGCCCCAGCATTTT. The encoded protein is CASDGQGVSYSNQPQHF.

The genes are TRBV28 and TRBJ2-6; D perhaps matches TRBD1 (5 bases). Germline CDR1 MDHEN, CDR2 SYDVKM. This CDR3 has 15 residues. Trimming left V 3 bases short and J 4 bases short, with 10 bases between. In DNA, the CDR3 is TGTGCCAGCAGTTTCTCAGGGAAGGGGGCCAACGTCCTGACTTTC. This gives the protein CASSFSGKGANVLTF.

CDR3 sequence reads: CASSLWGEGNQPQHF. The CDR3 DNA is TGTGCCAGCAGTTTGTGGGGGGAGGGCAATCAGCCCCAGCATTTT. The chain carries TRBV27 and TRBJ1-5; a weak D match, TRBD1 (5 bases). Germline CDR1 MNHEY, CDR2 SMNVEV (reference sequence). V was pared by 3 bases and J by 2 bases, with 11 bases between. This CDR3 region has 15 residues.